This T cell receptor beta chain was found in a study of blood T cell repertoires in COVID-19. Sequencing used immunoSEQ multiplex PCR; TCRdb keeps in-frame clones, though not all of them. The sample yields some 200,000 clones, roughly 88% seen once. This clone was detected only a few times. This CDR3 is built from 14 residues. The junction had 3 bases not matched to a gene; V was cut back by 5 bases and J by 3 bases. The germline gives CDR1 SNHLY, CDR2 FYNNEI. The chain employs TRBV2 and TRBJ2-1; 8 bases are shared with TRBD1. This sequence originates from a man aged 50-59 years with COVID-19, enrolled during active disease. The sequencing input was peripheral blood. Here the CDR3 DNA reads TGTGCCAGCAGTCCCGGGACAGGCTACAATGAGCAGTTCTTC. Protein: CASSPGTGYNEQFF. Based on the CDR3 plus reference TRBV2 and TRBJ2-1, the full variable domain is EPEVTQTPSHQVTQMGQEVILRCVPISNHLYFYWYRQILGQKVEFLVSFYNNEISEKSEIFDDQFSVERPDGSNFTLKIRSTKLEDSAMYFCASSPGTGYNEQFFGPGTRLTVL.